This T cell receptor (beta chain) is from a study of blood T cell repertoires in COVID-19 (dated by TCRdb to the early 2020s). The study in broad terms: Samples from collaborators originated in the United States, Italy and Spain and spanned both the acute and convalescent phases of COVID-19. Samples came from the ongoing ImmuneRACE study (first 160 participants) plus 1,254 subjects from 6 global collaborators. The material from the prospective study consisted of cDNA or gDNA derived from T cells, B-cell-depleted T cells, or PBMCs. The dataset comprised deeply sampled blood TCRbeta repertoires from subjects exposed to, actively infected with, or recovered from COVID-19. A freely available public database, intended as a resource for researchers studying the immune response to SARS-CoV-2, is where the repertoires were released. A de-identified subject ID, COVID-19 status, age in years and sex were almost always included in the sample metadata. HLA class I and class II types, where available, came from metadata supplied by the sample provider rather than from assay-based typing.

As regards this clone: This receptor's antigen is unknown. No clone much larger than this one lies a single base away; base qualities are absent.

Samples from volunteer blood donors who had recovered from COVID-19 were contributed by a second Seattle source. Collaborating institutions collected whole blood in K2EDTA tubes following their own protocols. For TCRbeta analysis, collaborators shipped samples in one of three forms: frozen whole blood, isolated PBMCs, or DNA extracted from either of those sample types. TCRbeta CDR3 regions were amplified from genomic DNA using the immunoSEQ Assay, a bias-controlled multiplex PCR. The published analysis was carried out like this. The number of nucleated cells in each sample was estimated from the amplification of reference gene primers within the assay. To quantify the absolute abundance of each unique TCRbeta CDR3 rearrangement, sequence reads were collapsed and filtered. For each sample, productive Simpson clonality was calculated by taking the square root of Simpson's diversity index across productive rearrangements. What TCRdb holds here is the immuneACCESS table cut down to in-frame rearrangements. Part of the clones is not present; checked against another copy, under half of the missing clones reflect an unresolved V gene, and the others are unexplained. The V and J calls and clone size were taken over from that table, and D and trimming were inferred from the DNA. This sample is represented by about 170,000 clones; approximately 85% of them were singletons. In total, the top ten clones hold 6% to 9% of the sample.

Broader findings and caveats from the paper: How much clinical and demographic metadata was included differed by source and by participant, and the metadata was provided uncurated.

Counted from cysteine to phenylalanine, this CDR3 has 15 amino acids. CDR3 DNA only is kept here, 45 bases in frame from base 1. The junction shows trimming of 6 bases on V and 4 bases on J, and the gene matches do not reach 7 bases of it. According to the germline V gene (reference sequence), CDR1 reads LNHDA and CDR2 reads SQIVND. The receptor was derived from a man aged 40-55 years who had recovered from COVID-19. The rearrangement joined TRBV19 to TRBJ1-2; 11 central bases correspond to TRBD1. The sequenced sample was peripheral blood. The CDR3 protein is CASRVGQGAAYGYTF. The nucleotide sequence is TGTGCCAGTAGAGTTGGACAGGGGGCAGCCTATGGCTACACCTTC.